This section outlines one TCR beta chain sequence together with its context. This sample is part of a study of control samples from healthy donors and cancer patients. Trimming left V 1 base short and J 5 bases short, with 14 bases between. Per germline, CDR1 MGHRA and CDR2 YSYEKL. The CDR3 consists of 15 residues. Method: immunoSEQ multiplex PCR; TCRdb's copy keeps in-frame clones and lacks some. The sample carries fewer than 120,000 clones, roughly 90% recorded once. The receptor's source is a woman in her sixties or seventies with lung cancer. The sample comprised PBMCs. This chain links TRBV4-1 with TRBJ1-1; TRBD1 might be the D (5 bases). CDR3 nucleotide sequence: TGCGCCAGCAGCCAAGCAGGGATACCCGGAACTGAAGCTTTCTTT. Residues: CASSQAGIPGTEAFF.